These T cell receptor beta chains were read from a single sample in a study of graft-versus-host responses after intestinal transplantation. The data were produced by immunoSEQ multiplex PCR, yet TCRdb's version contains in-frame clones alone and is incomplete. Of under 90,000 clones in the sample, under 95% were seen once. The antigens of these receptors remain unknown. The sample was unstimulated CD4+ T cells sorted from spleen or lymph node cells, taken before transplant. The origin of the receptors is a human donor who was the organ donor for an intestinal transplant. Both conserved end residues are part of each CDR3. The order of the fields is D gene, J gene, V gene, clone size, CDR3 DNA, CDR3 protein. A D gene is named only where the DNA matches it firmly. A row's size may be missing; if present it is once, few, many or a size class.

d_gene: -
j_gene: TRBJ2-1
v_gene: TRBV20-1
abundance: once
CDR3nt: TGCAGTGCTAGATTGGGGAGGGAGCAGTTCTTC
CDR3aa: CSARLGREQFF

d_gene: -
j_gene: TRBJ2-1
v_gene: TRBV5-1
abundance: -
CDR3nt: TGCGCCAGCAGCTTGGGGTCTGTCTATAATGAGCAGTTCTTC
CDR3aa: CASSLGSVYNEQFF

d_gene: -
j_gene: TRBJ2-3
v_gene: TRBV5-1
abundance: -
CDR3nt: TGCGCCAGCAGCTTGGAGTCCCAGGTAGCAGATACGCAGTATTTT
CDR3aa: CASSLESQVADTQYF

d_gene: TRBD1
j_gene: TRBJ1-5
v_gene: TRBV6-1
abundance: -
CDR3nt: TGTGCCAGCAGTGAGGACAGGGCGCGACAGCCCCAGCATTTT
CDR3aa: CASSEDRARQPQHF

d_gene: -
j_gene: TRBJ1-4
v_gene: TRBV30
abundance: few
CDR3nt: TGTGCCTGGAGTGCGAGCATTGAAAAACTGTTTTTT
CDR3aa: CAWSASIEKLFF

d_gene: -
j_gene: TRBJ1-2
v_gene: TRBV6-1
abundance: -
CDR3nt: TGTGCCAGCACCCCGGGGGGGCCCGATGGCTACACCTTC
CDR3aa: CASTPGGPDGYTF

d_gene: -
j_gene: TRBJ2-5
v_gene: TRBV7-2
abundance: -
CDR3nt: TGTGCCAGCAGCTTAGCCCGAAGACTAGTTAGCCAAGAGACCCAGTACTTC
CDR3aa: CASSLARRLVSQETQYF

d_gene: -
j_gene: TRBJ2-1
v_gene: TRBV27
abundance: -
CDR3nt: TGTGCCAGCAGTAGGATTGACAGGTACAATGAGCAGTTCTTC
CDR3aa: CASSRIDRYNEQFF

d_gene: -
j_gene: TRBJ2-7
v_gene: TRBV5-1
abundance: -
CDR3nt: TGCGCCACTCGCTTGGACGGGAGCGCCCACGAGCAGTACTTC
CDR3aa: CATRLDGSAHEQYF

d_gene: TRBD1
j_gene: TRBJ2-7
v_gene: TRBV29-1
abundance: -
CDR3nt: TGCAGCGTGTCGGGACAGGGCTACGAGCAGTACTTC
CDR3aa: CSVSGQGYEQYF

d_gene: TRBD1
j_gene: TRBJ2-7
v_gene: TRBV6-1
abundance: -
CDR3nt: TGTGCCAGCAGTGTTGGGACAGGGGTGTACGAGCAGTACTTC
CDR3aa: CASSVGTGVYEQYF

d_gene: -
j_gene: TRBJ2-5
v_gene: TRBV5-4
abundance: -
CDR3nt: TGTGCCAGCAGCTTGGTCAGGGGTGTGGGAGAGACCCAGTACTTC
CDR3aa: CASSLVRGVGETQYF

d_gene: -
j_gene: TRBJ1-1
v_gene: TRBV7-9
abundance: -
CDR3nt: TGTGCCAGCAGCCCAGATCTGAACACTGAAGCTTTCTTT
CDR3aa: CASSPDLNTEAFF

d_gene: -
j_gene: TRBJ2-5
v_gene: TRBV19
abundance: -
CDR3nt: TGTGCCAGTAGTATGGGAGGAGGAGCAGAGACCCAGTACTTC
CDR3aa: CASSMGGGAETQYF

d_gene: -
j_gene: TRBJ1-1
v_gene: TRBV2
abundance: once
CDR3nt: TGTGCCAGCAGTGAACGTGGTAGTCGGAACACTGAAGCTTTCTTT
CDR3aa: CASSERGSRNTEAFF

d_gene: -
j_gene: TRBJ2-2
v_gene: TRBV28
abundance: -
CDR3nt: TGTGCCAGCAAATCCATCGGGATTACCCTCCCACGTCACACCGGGGAGCTGTTTTTT
CDR3aa: CASKSIGITLPRHTGELFF

d_gene: TRBD2
j_gene: TRBJ2-1
v_gene: TRBV5-1
abundance: -
CDR3nt: TGCGCCAGCAGCTTGCGAGAAACTAGCGGGAGTGGTTCTTACAATGAGCAGTTCTTC
CDR3aa: CASSLRETSGSGSYNEQFF

d_gene: -
j_gene: TRBJ2-1
v_gene: TRBV28
abundance: -
CDR3nt: TGTGCCAGCAGTTTGATGACACTAGTCAATGAGCAGTTCTTC
CDR3aa: CASSLMTLVNEQFF

d_gene: TRBD2
j_gene: TRBJ2-1
v_gene: TRBV11-2
abundance: -
CDR3nt: TGTGCCAGCAGCTTGGTACTAGCGGGATTTTCCAATGAGCAGTTCTTC
CDR3aa: CASSLVLAGFSNEQFF

d_gene: TRBD2
j_gene: TRBJ2-6
v_gene: TRBV7-2
abundance: -
CDR3nt: TGTGCCAGCAGCTTAGCGGGACTAGCGGGCGTATCTGGGGCCAACGTCCTGACTTTC
CDR3aa: CASSLAGLAGVSGANVLTF

d_gene: TRBD2
j_gene: TRBJ2-1
v_gene: TRBV18
abundance: -
CDR3nt: TGTGCCAGCTCACCGGGACTAGCGGGATGGGATGAGCAGTTCTTC
CDR3aa: CASSPGLAGWDEQFF

d_gene: -
j_gene: TRBJ1-1
v_gene: TRBV11-1
abundance: -
CDR3nt: TGTGCCAGCAGCTTAAACGGAGACACTGAAGCTTTCTTT
CDR3aa: CASSLNGDTEAFF

d_gene: -
j_gene: TRBJ2-7
v_gene: TRBV7-2
abundance: -
CDR3nt: TGTGCCAGCAGCCCTAGCAGCGTTAACGAGCAGTACTTC
CDR3aa: CASSPSSVNEQYF

d_gene: -
j_gene: TRBJ2-7
v_gene: TRBV20-1
abundance: once
CDR3nt: TGCAGTCCCGGGACTGTCTACGAGCAGTACTTC
CDR3aa: CSPGTVYEQYF

d_gene: TRBD2
j_gene: TRBJ2-3
v_gene: TRBV19
abundance: -
CDR3nt: TGTGCCAGTAGTAAACTAGCGGGGGGAACAGATACGCAGTATTTT
CDR3aa: CASSKLAGGTDTQYF

d_gene: TRBD2
j_gene: TRBJ2-5
v_gene: TRBV9
abundance: -
CDR3nt: TGTGCCAGCAGCGCGACTAGCGGGACGTGGGAGACCCAGTACTTC
CDR3aa: CASSATSGTWETQYF

d_gene: -
j_gene: TRBJ1-1
v_gene: TRBV7-9
abundance: -
CDR3nt: TGTGCCAGCAGCTTATCCGGCGGTAACACTGAAGCTTTCTTT
CDR3aa: CASSLSGGNTEAFF

d_gene: -
j_gene: TRBJ1-4
v_gene: TRBV5-1
abundance: -
CDR3nt: TGCGCCAGCAGCTCAAGCCGGGACACATTTGAAAAACTGTTTTTT
CDR3aa: CASSSSRDTFEKLFF

d_gene: TRBD1
j_gene: TRBJ1-3
v_gene: TRBV2
abundance: -
CDR3nt: TGTGCCAGCAAGCGGGACAGGGCAAATAGAAACACCATATATTTT
CDR3aa: CASKRDRANRNTIYF

d_gene: TRBD2
j_gene: TRBJ2-2
v_gene: TRBV12-5
abundance: -
CDR3nt: TGTGCTAGTGTACTAGCGGGGTCCGGGGAGCTGTTTTTT
CDR3aa: CASVLAGSGELFF

d_gene: TRBD1
j_gene: TRBJ2-7
v_gene: TRBV10-3
abundance: few
CDR3nt: TGTGCCATCAGGGGTGGACAGGGGGCCTCCGAGCAGTACTTC
CDR3aa: CAIRGGQGASEQYF

d_gene: TRBD1
j_gene: TRBJ1-4
v_gene: TRBV12-5
abundance: -
CDR3nt: TGTGCTAGTGGATCACCGACAGGGGCAACTAATGAAAAACTGTTTTTT
CDR3aa: CASGSPTGATNEKLFF

d_gene: -
j_gene: TRBJ2-1
v_gene: TRBV4-1
abundance: -
CDR3nt: TGCGCCAGCAGCTCACAGAGACACAATGAGCAGTTCTTC
CDR3aa: CASSSQRHNEQFF

d_gene: -
j_gene: TRBJ2-3
v_gene: TRBV4-1
abundance: -
CDR3nt: TGCGCCAGCAGCCCCAGGGAGGCCGCCGAGACGCAGTATTTT
CDR3aa: CASSPREAAETQYF

d_gene: TRBD2
j_gene: TRBJ2-3
v_gene: TRBV6-5
abundance: once
CDR3nt: TGTGCCAGCAGCATAACTAGCGGCACAGATACGCAGTATTTT
CDR3aa: CASSITSGTDTQYF

d_gene: TRBD2
j_gene: TRBJ2-3
v_gene: TRBV28
abundance: once
CDR3nt: TGTGCCAGCAGTTTATCCTCACTAGCGGGAGGGGGGGGCCTTCAGTATTTT
CDR3aa: CASSLSSLAGGGGLQYF

d_gene: -
j_gene: TRBJ2-5
v_gene: TRBV1
abundance: -
CDR3nt: TGCACCAGCAGCCAAGGGGGTTTAGCGGGAGGTGGTGAGACCCAGTACTTC
CDR3aa: CTSSQGGLAGGGETQYF

d_gene: -
j_gene: TRBJ1-1
v_gene: TRBV11-2
abundance: -
CDR3nt: TGTGCCAGCAGCCCCGTCAGTAACACTGAAGCTTTCTTT
CDR3aa: CASSPVSNTEAFF

d_gene: -
j_gene: TRBJ2-6
v_gene: TRBV12-5
abundance: -
CDR3nt: TGTGCTAGTGGGAGGTCGGGTGGGGCCAACGTCCTGACTTTC
CDR3aa: CASGRSGGANVLTF

d_gene: -
j_gene: TRBJ2-6
v_gene: TRBV30
abundance: -
CDR3nt: TGTGCCTGGAGTGTTTCTACAGGCTTCACTGGGGCCAACGTCCTGACTTTC
CDR3aa: CAWSVSTGFTGANVLTF

d_gene: -
j_gene: TRBJ2-3
v_gene: TRBV20-1
abundance: -
CDR3nt: TGCAGTACAGGAGATACGCAGTATTTT
CDR3aa: CSTGDTQYF